This T cell receptor beta chain was found in a study of T-cell reconstitution after alpha-beta-depleted transplantation in children. Study-level results: One year post-transplant, T-cell counts and diversity were largely derived from T cells produced anew.

Of note for this clonotype: No antigen is known for it.

The library targeted TCRbeta and was prepared with unique molecular identifiers. TCRdb re-derived calls from the PCR reads in MiXCR, one entry per CDR3 protein. Of approximately 400,000 distinct CDR3 sequences listed, 15% to 20% are singletons. This CDR3 has 16 residues. The V end lost 2 bases, the J end lost 4 bases, and 18 bases lay between the germline ends. From germline, CDR1 is LGHNA and CDR2 YSLEER. Sequencing was performed on PBMCs, mostly from graft donor cells, taken 360 days after TCRalphabeta/CD19-depleted stem cell transplant. The J gene is TRBJ2-7, the V gene TRBV4-3, with a tentative D call TRBD2 (5 bases). This TCR was sampled from a boy younger than two who had a stem cell transplant for Wiskott-Aldrich syndrome, so the T cells may come from the graft donor. The CDR3, as DNA: TGCGCCAGCAGCCAATCAATCACGGGATGGGTTTACGAGCAGTACTTC. Translated, it gives CASSQSITGWVYEQYF.